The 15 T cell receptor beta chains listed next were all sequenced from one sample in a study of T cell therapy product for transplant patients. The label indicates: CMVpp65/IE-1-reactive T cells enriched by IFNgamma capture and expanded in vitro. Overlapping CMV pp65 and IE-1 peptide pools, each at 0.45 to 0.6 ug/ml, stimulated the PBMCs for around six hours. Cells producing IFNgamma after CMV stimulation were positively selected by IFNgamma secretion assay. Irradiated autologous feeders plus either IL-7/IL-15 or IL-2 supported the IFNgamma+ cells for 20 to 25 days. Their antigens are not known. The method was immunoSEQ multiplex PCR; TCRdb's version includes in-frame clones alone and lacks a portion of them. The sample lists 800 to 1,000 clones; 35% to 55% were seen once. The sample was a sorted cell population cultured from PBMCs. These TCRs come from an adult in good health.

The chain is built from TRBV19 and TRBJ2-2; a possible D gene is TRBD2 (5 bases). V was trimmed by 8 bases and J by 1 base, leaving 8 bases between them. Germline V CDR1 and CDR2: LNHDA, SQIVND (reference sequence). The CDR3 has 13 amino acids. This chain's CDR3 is CASCGQNTGELFF. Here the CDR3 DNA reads TGTGCCAGTTGCGGGCAGAACACCGGGGAGCTGTTTTTT. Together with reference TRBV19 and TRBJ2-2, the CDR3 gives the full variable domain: DGGITQSPKYLFRKEGQNVTLSCEQNLNHDAMYWYRQDPGQGLRLIYYSQIVNDFQKGDIAEGYSVSREKKESFPLTVTSAQKNPTAFYLCASCGQNTGELFFGEGSRLTVL.

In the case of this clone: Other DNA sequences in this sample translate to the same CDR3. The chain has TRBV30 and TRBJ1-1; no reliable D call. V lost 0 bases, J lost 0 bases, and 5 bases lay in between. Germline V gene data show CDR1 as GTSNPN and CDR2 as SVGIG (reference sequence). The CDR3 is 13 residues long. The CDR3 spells CAWSVALNTEAFF. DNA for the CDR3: TGTGCCTGGAGTGTCGCCTTGAACACTGAAGCTTTCTTT.

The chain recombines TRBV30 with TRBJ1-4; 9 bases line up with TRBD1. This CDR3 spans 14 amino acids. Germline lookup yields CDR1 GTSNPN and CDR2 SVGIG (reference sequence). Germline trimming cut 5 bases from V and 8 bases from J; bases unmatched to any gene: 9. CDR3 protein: CAWEYGTGREKLFF. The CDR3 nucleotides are TGTGCCTGGGAGTACGGGACAGGGAGAGAAAAACTGTTTTTT.

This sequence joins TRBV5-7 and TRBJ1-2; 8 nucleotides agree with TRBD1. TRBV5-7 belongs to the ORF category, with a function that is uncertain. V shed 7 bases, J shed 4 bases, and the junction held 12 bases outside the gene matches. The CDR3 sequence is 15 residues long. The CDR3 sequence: CASQQGERPFYGYTF. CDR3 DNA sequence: TGTGCCAGCCAACAGGGGGAAAGGCCCTTCTATGGCTACACCTTC.

The CDR3 here is CASSVPGTGVGKETQYF. DNA of the CDR3: TGTGCCAGCAGTGTCCCCGGGACAGGGGTTGGAAAAGAGACCCAGTACTTC. The chain links TRBV6-1 to TRBJ2-5; TRBD1 matches at 10 bases. The junction had 11 bases not matched to a gene; V was cut back by 4 bases and J by 3 bases. The CDR3 loop spans 17 amino acids. Germline V CDR1 and CDR2: MNHNS, SASEGT.

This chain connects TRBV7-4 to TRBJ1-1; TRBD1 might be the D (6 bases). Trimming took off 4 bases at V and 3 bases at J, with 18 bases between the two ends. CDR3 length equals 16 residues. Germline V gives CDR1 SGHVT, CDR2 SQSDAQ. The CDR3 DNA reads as TGTGCCAGCAGCTCGGCAAGGGGGGGCAAGGACACTGAAGCTTTCTTT. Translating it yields CASSSARGGKDTEAFF.

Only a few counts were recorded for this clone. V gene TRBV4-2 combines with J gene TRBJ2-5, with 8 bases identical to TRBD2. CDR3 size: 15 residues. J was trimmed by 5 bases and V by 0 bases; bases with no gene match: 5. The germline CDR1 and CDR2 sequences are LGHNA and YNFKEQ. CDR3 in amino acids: CASSQDAGGFETQYF. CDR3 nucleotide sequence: TGTGCCAGCAGCCAAGATGCGGGGGGCTTTGAGACCCAGTACTTC.

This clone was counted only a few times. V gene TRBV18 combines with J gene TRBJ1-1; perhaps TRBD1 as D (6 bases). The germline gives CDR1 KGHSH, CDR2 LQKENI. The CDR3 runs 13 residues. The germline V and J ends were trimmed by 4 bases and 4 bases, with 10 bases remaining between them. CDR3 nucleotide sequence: TGTGCCAGCTCACTTTCGGGGGCCACTGAAGCTTTCTTT. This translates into CASSLSGATEAFF. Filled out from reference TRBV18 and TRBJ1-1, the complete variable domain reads NAGVMQNPRHLVRRRGQEARLRCSPMKGHSHVYWYRQLPEEGLKFMVYLQKENIIDESGMPKERFSAEFPKEGPSILRIQQVVRGDSAAYFCASSLSGATEAFFGQGTRLTVV.

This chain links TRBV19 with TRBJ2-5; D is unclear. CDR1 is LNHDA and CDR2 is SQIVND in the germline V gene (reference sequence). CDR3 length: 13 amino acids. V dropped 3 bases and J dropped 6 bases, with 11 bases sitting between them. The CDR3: CASSIPASQTQYF. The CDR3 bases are TGTGCCAGTAGTATCCCCGCCAGCCAGACCCAGTACTTC.

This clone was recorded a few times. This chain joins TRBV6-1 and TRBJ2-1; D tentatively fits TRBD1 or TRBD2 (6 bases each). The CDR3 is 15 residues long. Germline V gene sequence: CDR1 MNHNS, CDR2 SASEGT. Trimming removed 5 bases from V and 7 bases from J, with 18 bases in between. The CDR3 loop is CASSPPQGRGNEQFF. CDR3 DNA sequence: TGTGCCAGCAGTCCGCCACAGGGACGGGGGAATGAGCAGTTCTTC.

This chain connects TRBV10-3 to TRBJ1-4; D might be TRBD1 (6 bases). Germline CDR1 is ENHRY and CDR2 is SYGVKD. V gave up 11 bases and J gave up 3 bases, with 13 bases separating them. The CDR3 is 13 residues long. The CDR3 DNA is TGTGCCTCCTCCAGGGGAGCTAATGAAAAACTGTTTTTT. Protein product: CASSRGANEKLFF.

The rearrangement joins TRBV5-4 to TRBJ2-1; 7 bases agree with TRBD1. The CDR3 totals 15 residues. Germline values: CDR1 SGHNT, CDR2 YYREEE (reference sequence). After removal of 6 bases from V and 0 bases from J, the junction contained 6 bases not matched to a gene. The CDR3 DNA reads TGTGCCAGCACACCAGGGGGAAACTCCTACAATGAGCAGTTCTTC. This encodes CASTPGGNSYNEQFF.

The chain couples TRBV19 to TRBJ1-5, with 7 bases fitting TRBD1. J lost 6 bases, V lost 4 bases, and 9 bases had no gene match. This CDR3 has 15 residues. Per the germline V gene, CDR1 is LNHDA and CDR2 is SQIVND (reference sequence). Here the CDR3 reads CASSNPTRGGQPQHF. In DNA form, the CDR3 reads TGTGCCAGTAGTAACCCAACCAGGGGGGGTCAGCCCCAGCATTTT.

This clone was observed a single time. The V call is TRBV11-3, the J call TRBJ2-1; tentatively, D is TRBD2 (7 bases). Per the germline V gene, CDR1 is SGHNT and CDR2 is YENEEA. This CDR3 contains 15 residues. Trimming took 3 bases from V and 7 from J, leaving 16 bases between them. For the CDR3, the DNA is TGTGCCAGCAGCTTGGGGGGGGCCCGTCGGAATGAGCAGTTCTTC. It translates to CASSLGGARRNEQFF.

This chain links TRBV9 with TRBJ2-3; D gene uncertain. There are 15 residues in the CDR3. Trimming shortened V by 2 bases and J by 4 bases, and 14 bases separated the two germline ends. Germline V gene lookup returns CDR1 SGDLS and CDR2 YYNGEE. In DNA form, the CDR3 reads TGTGCCAGCAGCGTTTCCCCGGGTAAAGCAGATACGCAGTATTTT. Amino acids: CASSVSPGKADTQYF. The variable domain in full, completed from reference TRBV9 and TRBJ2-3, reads DSGVTQTPKHLITATGQRVTLRCSPRSGDLSVYWYQQSLDQGLQFLIQYYNGEERAKGNILERFSAQQFPDLHSELNLSSLELGDSALYFCASSVSPGKADTQYFGPGTRLTVL.